The 16 T cell receptor beta chains below come from one sample, sequenced in a study of T cell repertoires in aging, cancer and after chemotherapy. Amplification of TCR beta used genomic DNA extracted from peripheral blood. Rearranged V-D-J TRB sequences were amplified with a mixed TRB-A/B primer pool. Using its own MiXCR run on the multiplex PCR reads, TCRdb lists one record per CDR3 protein. In the table there are about 5,100 distinct CDR3 sequences, more than 30% of which are singletons. The sample taken for sequencing was blood. The receptors stem from a human donor with a blood cancer.

The rearrangement joins TRBV6-6 to TRBJ2-1; 10 bases agree with TRBD2. V lost 5 bases, J lost 2 bases, and 9 bases stayed unmatched. The CDR3 has 17 residues. Germline loops: CDR1 MNHNY, CDR2 SVGAGI (reference sequence). CDR3 DNA sequence: TGTGCCAGCAGTGGCGTTAGCGGGGGGTCCCCCTACAATGAGCAGTTCTTC. This translates into CASSGVSGGSPYNEQFF.

This rearrangement joins TRBV13 to TRBJ2-2; no reliable D call. The CDR3 spans 14 residues. Per germline, CDR1 PRHDT and CDR2 FYEKMQ (reference sequence). Trimming removed 5 bases at V and 5 bases at J, with 12 bases between. The CDR3 bases are TGTGCCAGCAGCGCTCGTCCGAGGACCGGGGAGCTGTTTTTT. This encodes CASSARPRTGELFF.

V and J are TRBV7-9 and TRBJ2-2; no clear D gene. Germline lookup yields CDR1 SEHNR and CDR2 FQNEAQ (reference sequence). The CDR3 spans 14 residues. The V end lost 1 base, the J end lost 4 bases, and 7 bases lay between the germline ends. This CDR3 is CASSLEPTTGELFF. CDR3 sequence (DNA): TGTGCCAGCAGCTTAGAGCCAACCACCGGGGAGCTGTTTTTT.

As DNA, the CDR3 is TGTGCCAGCAGTTTATCTGGGGTACCTTACGAGCAGTACTTC. Translated, it gives CASSLSGVPYEQYF. The gene calls are TRBV27 and TRBJ2-7; D remains ambiguous. This CDR3 is 14 amino acids long. Germline loops: CDR1 MNHEY, CDR2 SMNVEV (reference sequence). V was shortened by 0 bases and J by 4 bases, with 10 bases between the two germline ends.

Worth noting for this clonotype: One end of the junction varies from germline; a read error may be responsible. The chain links TRBV6-5 to TRBJ1-5, with TRBD1 as a possible D gene (5 bases). This CDR3 contains 14 residues. Germline V gene lookup returns CDR1 MNHEY and CDR2 SVGAGI. The CDR3 region is CAISEEGAVQPQHF. CDR3 DNA sequence: TGTGCCATCAGTGAGGAAGGGGCGGTTCAGCCCCAGCATTTT.

V gene TRBV7-6 combines with J gene TRBJ2-3; D remains unclear. Trimming shortened V by 6 bases and J by 2 bases, and 12 bases separated the two germline ends. Germline V gene lookup returns CDR1 SGHVS and CDR2 FNYEAQ. This CDR3 comprises 14 residues. The CDR3 region has the DNA TGTGCCAGCAGTCCTTATGAGGCCACAGATACGCAGTATTTT. This sequence encodes CASSPYEATDTQYF.

On this clonotype itself: Possible read error: a much larger clone is one base away. The gene calls are TRBV30 and TRBJ1-1; no firm D call. Germline V gene lookup returns CDR1 GTSNPN and CDR2 SVGIG (reference sequence). The CDR3 has 11 amino acids. The V and J ends lost 3 bases and 7 bases respectively, with 9 bases between them. CDR3 in DNA: TGTGCCTGGAGCGGACGGGTTGAAGCTTTCTTT. Residues: CAWSGRVEAFF.

The V and J genes are TRBV6-1 and TRBJ2-1; 8 bases are shared with TRBD1. V was pared by 5 bases and J by 1 base, with 7 bases of the junction left unmatched. The CDR3 consists of 16 residues. Germline CDR1 and CDR2: MNHNS and SASEGT. The CDR3 loop reads CASSSDRGVSYNEQFF. The DNA of the CDR3 is TGTGCCAGCAGTTCCGACAGGGGCGTTTCCTACAATGAGCAGTTCTTC.

In this sample, this clonotype turned up once. The chain links TRBV24-1 to TRBJ1-5, with D unclear. The CDR3 covers 12 residues. Trimming took 3 bases from V and 3 from J, leaving 2 bases between them. Germline loops: CDR1 KGHDR, CDR2 SFDVKD. CDR3 DNA sequence: TGTGCCACCAGTGATCCCAATCAGCCCCAGCATTTT. Residues: CATSDPNQPQHF.

This rearrangement joins TRBV18 to TRBJ2-1; 13 bases align to TRBD2. V lost 0 bases, J lost 13 bases, and 3 bases stayed unmatched. Germline V CDR1 and CDR2: KGHSH, LQKENI. The CDR3 totals 14 residues. As DNA, the CDR3 is TGTGCCAGCTCACCACCGACTAGCGGGGGGCGACAGTTCTTC. Protein product: CASSPPTSGGRQFF. Variable domain in full (rest from reference TRBV18 and TRBJ2-1): NAGVMQNPRHLVRRRGQEARLRCSPMKGHSHVYWYRQLPEEGLKFMVYLQKENIIDESGMPKERFSAEFPKEGPSILRIQQVVRGDSAAYFCASSPPTSGGRQFFGPGTRLTVL.

This clonotype has only a few counts. The chain recombines TRBV6-5 with TRBJ1-2; the match to TRBD1 covers 7 bases. With V trimmed by 5 bases and J by 2 bases, 8 bases remained unmatched. The length of the CDR3 is 15 residues. Per the germline V gene, CDR1 is MNHEY and CDR2 is SVGAGI. This chain's CDR3 is CASSPHRGLNYGYTF. DNA of the CDR3: TGTGCCAGCAGTCCACACAGGGGACTAAACTATGGCTACACCTTC.

A few counts support this clonotype. The rearrangement links TRBV7-6 to TRBJ2-3; TRBD2 aligns across 8 bases. Germline V gives CDR1 SGHVS, CDR2 FNYEAQ. The CDR3 contains 15 residues. V was clipped by 6 bases and J by 1 base; unmatched bases: 6. The CDR3 coding sequence is TGTGCCAGCAGGCGAGCGGGGGCCGGCACAGATACGCAGTATTTT. Translated, it gives CASRRAGAGTDTQYF.

The J gene is TRBJ2-7, the V gene TRBV6-5; 8 nucleotides line up with TRBD1. This CDR3 has 15 amino acids. Germline V gene lookup returns CDR1 MNHEY and CDR2 SVGAGI. Unmatched junction bases numbered 9, after V lost 6 bases and J lost 2 bases. The CDR3 DNA follows: TGTGCCAGCAGCCCGGACAGGGCCAAGACCTACGAGCAGTACGTC. It is translated as CASSPDRAKTYEQYV.

This clonotype was seen only a few times. V and J are TRBV12-3 or TRBV12-4 and TRBJ1-1, with D maybe TRBD1 (5 bases). The CDR3 has 16 amino acids. V shed 3 bases and J shed 5 bases, with 19 bases lying between them. CDR3 in DNA: TGTGCCAGCAGTTTTGATCAGGGCGGAGCTCATACTGAAGCTTTCTTT. Protein product: CASSFDQGGAHTEAFF.

This sequence joins TRBV6-5 and TRBJ2-5; 8 nucleotides align to TRBD2. Germline V gene sequence: CDR1 MNHEY, CDR2 SVGAGI. The CDR3 has 17 amino acids. Trimming cost V 7 bases and J 4 bases; bases outside gene matches: 17. CDR3 bases: TGTGCCAGCAAAAAAGCGGGGGCGTCCATGGGAGGAGAGACCCAGTACTTC. This gives the protein CASKKAGASMGGETQYF.

This clonotype appeared a few times. J is TRBJ2-3 and V is TRBV20-1, with TRBD2 matching over 10 bases. This CDR3 is 16 amino acids long. Germline V gives CDR1 DFQATT, CDR2 SNEGSKA (reference sequence). The V segment lost 5 bases and the J segment 3 bases; nucleotides outside the gene matches: 11. CDR3 amino acids: CSAHSGAGGWTDTQYF. CDR3 in DNA: TGCAGTGCTCACTCAGGAGCGGGGGGGTGGACAGATACGCAGTATTTT.